This T cell receptor (beta chain) derives from a study of T cell responses to AZD1222 COVID-19 vaccine. Remarks on this clone: Antigen specificity is unknown.

Study results and limitations: Clonal diversity may have been underestimated, and the donors were mostly white British, with more females than males. Reportedly, nearly half of unique spike TCRs recognized epitopes outside B.1.351/B.1.1.7 mutations. Researchers report vaccine-associated CD4 TCRs spanning spike, with dominance at 160-218 and 743-854.

The method was immunoSEQ multiplex PCR; TCRdb's version includes in-frame clones alone and lacks a portion of them. The repertoire holds some 120,000 clones, with approximately 94% as singletons. The receptor was derived from an adult in good health. The source was peripheral blood, collected on day 0 of AZD1222 vaccination.

CDR3 in DNA: TGTGCCAGTGGGAACCCAACTAATGAAAAACTGTTTTTT. Its translation is CASGNPTNEKLFF. The chain has TRBV12-3 or TRBV12-4 and TRBJ1-4; D remains ambiguous. This CDR3 region has 13 residues. The ends were cut back, 9 bases at V and 0 bases at J, with 8 bases in the middle.